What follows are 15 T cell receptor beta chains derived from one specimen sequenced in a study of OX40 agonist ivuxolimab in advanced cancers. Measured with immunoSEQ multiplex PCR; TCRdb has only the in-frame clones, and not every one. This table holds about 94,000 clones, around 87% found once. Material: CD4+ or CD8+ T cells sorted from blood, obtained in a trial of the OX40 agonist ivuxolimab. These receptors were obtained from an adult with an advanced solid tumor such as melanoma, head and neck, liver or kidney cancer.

The DNA of the CDR3 is TGTGCCAGCACCATTACTCAGGGAGCCGCGGGTCCCCTCCACTTT. Translation: CASTITQGAAGPLHF. The chain recombines TRBV6-6 with TRBJ1-6; D is possibly TRBD1 (5 bases). This CDR3 comprises 15 residues. Trimming cost V 7 bases and J 13 bases, with 23 bases left between them. Germline assignment: CDR1 MNHNY and CDR2 SVGAGI (reference sequence).

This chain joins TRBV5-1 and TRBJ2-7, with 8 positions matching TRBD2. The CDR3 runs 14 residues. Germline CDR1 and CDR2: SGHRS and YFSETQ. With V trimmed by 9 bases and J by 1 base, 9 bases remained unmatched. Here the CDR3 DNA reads TGCGCCACCCAACCCGGGGGGGAATCCTACGAGCAGTACTTC. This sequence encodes CATQPGGESYEQYF.

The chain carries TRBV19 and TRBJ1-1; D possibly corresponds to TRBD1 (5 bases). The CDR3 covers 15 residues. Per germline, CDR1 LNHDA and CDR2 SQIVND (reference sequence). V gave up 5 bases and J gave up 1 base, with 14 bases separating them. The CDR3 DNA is TGTGCCAGTAGTGCCCCGGGACGCCAGAACACTGAAGCTTTCTTT. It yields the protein CASSAPGRQNTEAFF.

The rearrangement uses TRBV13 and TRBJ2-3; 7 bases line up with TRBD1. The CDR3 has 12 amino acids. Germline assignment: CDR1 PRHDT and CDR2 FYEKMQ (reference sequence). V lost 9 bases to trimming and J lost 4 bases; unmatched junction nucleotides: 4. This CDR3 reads CARQGGPDTQYF. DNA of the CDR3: TGTGCCAGACAAGGGGGCCCAGATACGCAGTATTTT.

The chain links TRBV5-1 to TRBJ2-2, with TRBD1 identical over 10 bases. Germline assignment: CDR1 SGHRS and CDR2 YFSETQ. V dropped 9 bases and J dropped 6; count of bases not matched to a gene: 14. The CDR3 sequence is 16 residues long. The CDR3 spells CATKPGTGVGAGELFF. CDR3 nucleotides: TGCGCCACCAAACCCGGGACAGGGGTAGGGGCCGGGGAGCTGTTTTTT.

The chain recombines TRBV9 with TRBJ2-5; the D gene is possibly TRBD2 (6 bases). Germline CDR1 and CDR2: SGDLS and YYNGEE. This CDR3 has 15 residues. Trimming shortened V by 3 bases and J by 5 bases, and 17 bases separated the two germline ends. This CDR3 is CASSGLGGSGETQYF. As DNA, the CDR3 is TGTGCCAGCAGCGGCCTCGGGGGATCCGGGGAGACCCAGTACTTC.

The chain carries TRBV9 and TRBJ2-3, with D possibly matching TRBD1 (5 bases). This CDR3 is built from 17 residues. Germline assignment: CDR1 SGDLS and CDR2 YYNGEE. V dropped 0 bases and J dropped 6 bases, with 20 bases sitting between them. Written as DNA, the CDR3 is TGTGCCAGCAGCGTAGGGGGCCCGGCCAATATAATCGATACGCAGTATTTT. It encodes CASSVGGPANIIDTQYF.

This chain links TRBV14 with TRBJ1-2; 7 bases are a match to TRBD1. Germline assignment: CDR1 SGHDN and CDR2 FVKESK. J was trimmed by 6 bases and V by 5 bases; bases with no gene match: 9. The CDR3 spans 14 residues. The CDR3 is CASSSAGTAHGYTF. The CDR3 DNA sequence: TGTGCCAGCAGCTCCGCCGGGACAGCACATGGCTACACCTTC. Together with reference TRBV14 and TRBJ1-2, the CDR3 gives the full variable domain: EAGVTQFPSHSVIEKGQTVTLRCDPISGHDNLYWYRRVMGKEIKFLLHFVKESKQDESGMPNNRFLAERTGGTYSTLKVQPAELEDSGVYFCASSSAGTAHGYTFGSGTRLTVV.

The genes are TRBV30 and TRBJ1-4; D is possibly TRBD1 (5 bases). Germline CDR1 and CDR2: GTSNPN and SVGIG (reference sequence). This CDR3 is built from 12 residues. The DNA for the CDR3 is TGTGCTGGGAGGGGAGCTAATGAAAAACTGTTTTTT. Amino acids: CAGRGANEKLFF.

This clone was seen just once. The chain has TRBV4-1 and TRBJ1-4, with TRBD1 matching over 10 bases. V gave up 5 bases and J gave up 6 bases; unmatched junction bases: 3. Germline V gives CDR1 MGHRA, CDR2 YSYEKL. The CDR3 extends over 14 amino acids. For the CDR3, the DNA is TGCGCCAGCAGCGCTGGACAGGGGGATGAAAAACTGTTTTTT. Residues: CASSAGQGDEKLFF.

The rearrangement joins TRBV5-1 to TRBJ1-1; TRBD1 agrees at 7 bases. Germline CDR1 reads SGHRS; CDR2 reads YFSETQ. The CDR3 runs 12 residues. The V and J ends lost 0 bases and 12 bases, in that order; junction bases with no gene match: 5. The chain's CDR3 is CASSLDRGGTFF. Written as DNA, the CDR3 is TGCGCCAGCAGCTTGGACAGGGGTGGAACTTTCTTT.

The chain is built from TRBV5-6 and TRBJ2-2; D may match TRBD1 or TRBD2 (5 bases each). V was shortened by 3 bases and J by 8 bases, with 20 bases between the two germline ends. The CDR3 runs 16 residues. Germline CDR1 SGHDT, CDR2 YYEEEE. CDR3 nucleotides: TGTGCCAGCAGCTCGTTGGGCCCGGGGCGGAGGGGGGAGCTGTTTTTT. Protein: CASSSLGPGRRGELFF.

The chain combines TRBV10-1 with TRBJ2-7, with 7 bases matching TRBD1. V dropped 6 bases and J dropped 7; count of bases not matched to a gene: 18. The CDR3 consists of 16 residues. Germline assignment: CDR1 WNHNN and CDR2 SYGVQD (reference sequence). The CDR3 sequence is CASSLKTGAPGGEQYF. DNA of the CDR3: TGCGCCAGCAGCCTGAAAACAGGGGCCCCCGGAGGTGAGCAGTACTTC.

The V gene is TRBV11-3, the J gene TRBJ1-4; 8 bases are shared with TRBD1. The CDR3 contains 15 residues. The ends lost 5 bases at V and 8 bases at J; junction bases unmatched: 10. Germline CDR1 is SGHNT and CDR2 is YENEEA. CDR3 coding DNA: TGTGCCAGCAGCGCTACCGGGACAGGCGAAGAAAAACTGTTTTTT. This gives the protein CASSATGTGEEKLFF.

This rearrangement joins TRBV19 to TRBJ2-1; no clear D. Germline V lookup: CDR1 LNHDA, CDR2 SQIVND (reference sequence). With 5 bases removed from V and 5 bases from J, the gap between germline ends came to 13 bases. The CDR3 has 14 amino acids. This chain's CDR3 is CASSYVTPNNEQFF. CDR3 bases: TGTGCCAGTAGTTATGTGACTCCTAACAATGAGCAGTTCTTC.